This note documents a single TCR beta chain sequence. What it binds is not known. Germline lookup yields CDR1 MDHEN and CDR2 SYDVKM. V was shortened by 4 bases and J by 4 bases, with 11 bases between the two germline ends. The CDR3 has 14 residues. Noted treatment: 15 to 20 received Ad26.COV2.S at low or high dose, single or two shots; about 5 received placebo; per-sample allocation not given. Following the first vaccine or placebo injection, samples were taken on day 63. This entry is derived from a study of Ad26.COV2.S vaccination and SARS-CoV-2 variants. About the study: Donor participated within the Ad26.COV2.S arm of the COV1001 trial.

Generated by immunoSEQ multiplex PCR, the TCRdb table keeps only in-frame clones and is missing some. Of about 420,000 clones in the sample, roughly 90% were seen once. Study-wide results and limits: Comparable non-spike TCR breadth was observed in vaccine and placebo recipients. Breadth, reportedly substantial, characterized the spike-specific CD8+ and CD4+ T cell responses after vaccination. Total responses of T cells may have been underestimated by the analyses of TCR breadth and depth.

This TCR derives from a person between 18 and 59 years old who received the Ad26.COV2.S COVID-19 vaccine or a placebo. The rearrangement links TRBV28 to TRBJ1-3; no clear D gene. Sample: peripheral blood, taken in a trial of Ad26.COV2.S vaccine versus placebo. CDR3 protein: CASSSPRAGNTIYF. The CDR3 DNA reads TGTGCCAGCAGTTCGCCCCGGGCGGGAAACACCATATATTTT.